A selection of T cell receptor beta chains follows, all from one sample in a study of cytomegalovirus exposure and HLA in healthy donors. The assay was immunoSEQ multiplex PCR, and TCRdb's table has in-frame clones only and misses some. The data contain under 200,000 clones, around three quarters of them singletons. The sequenced sample consisted of PBMCs. Receptors were obtained from a woman in her 30s in good health and CMV-seropositive. Each CDR3 is given with its conserved first and last residue. A D gene is named only where the DNA matches it firmly. Expanded clones get a size class; other rows say once, few or many, or leave the size out.

>-|TRBV4-3|TRBJ2-3|-
CASSQDPAGSTDTQYF
TGCGCCAGCAGCCAAGATCCTGCGGGGTCCACAGATACGCAGTATTTT
>-|TRBV7-2|TRBJ2-2|-
CASTSFSNGELFF
TGTGCCAGCACCAGTTTCAGTAACGGGGAGCTGTTTTTT
>-|TRBV6-5|TRBJ1-2|-
CASSPTSSYGYTF
TGTGCCAGCAGTCCAACCTCTAGCTATGGCTACACCTTC
>-|TRBV25-1|TRBJ2-2|TRBD1
CASSAVYRGPNTGELFF
TGTGCCAGCAGTGCTGTGTACAGGGGGCCGAACACCGGGGAGCTGTTTTTT
>few|TRBV18|TRBJ1-6|-
CASSHRNRRSPLHF
TGTGCCAGCTCACACAGGAATCGACGATCACCCCTCCACTTT
>-|TRBV13|TRBJ1-1|TRBD1
CASSRTGTTEAFF
TGTGCCAGCAGCCGGACAGGGACCACTGAAGCTTTCTTT
>once|TRBV7-6|TRBJ2-2|-
CASSLGLANTGELFF
TGTGCCAGCAGCTTAGGACTGGCGAACACCGGGGAGCTGTTTTTT
>-|TRBV19|TRBJ2-1|-
CASTTANTPSYNEQFF
TGTGCCAGTACAACAGCTAACACCCCATCCTACAATGAGCAGTTCTTC
>-|TRBV18|TRBJ1-2|-
CASSPRGNYGYTF
TGTGCCAGCTCCCCTCGGGGGAACTATGGCTACACCTTC
>-|TRBV5-1|TRBJ1-1|-
CASSTDRPQNTEAFF
TGCGCCAGCAGCACCGACAGACCCCAGAACACTGAAGCTTTCTTT
>-|TRBV7-8|TRBJ2-1|TRBD1
CASSRDRGQNEQFF
TGTGCCAGCAGCAGAGACAGGGGGCAAAATGAGCAGTTCTTC
>-|TRBV5-1|TRBJ2-6|-
CASSRPDISSGANVLTF
TGCGCCAGCAGCCGACCGGACATTAGCTCTGGGGCCAACGTCCTGACTTTC
>few|TRBV7-8|TRBJ1-5|-
CASSLTPVNQPQHF
TGTGCCAGCAGCTTAACGCCAGTCAATCAGCCCCAGCATTTT
>-|TRBV12-5|TRBJ1-2|-
CASGLVLTENYGYTF
TGTGCTAGTGGTTTGGTACTGACAGAGAACTATGGCTACACCTTC
>few|TRBV10-1|TRBJ1-1|-
CASSLTGNTEAFF
TGCGCCAGCAGCTTGACGGGGAACACTGAAGCTTTCTTT
>-|TRBV7-9|TRBJ1-5|TRBD1
CASSLGQSNQPQHF
TGTGCCAGCAGCTTGGGACAGTCCAATCAGCCCCAGCATTTT
>-|TRBV29-1|TRBJ1-1|TRBD1
CSVRTGMNTEAFF
TGCAGCGTTCGGACAGGTATGAACACTGAAGCTTTCTTT
>-|TRBV7-2|TRBJ1-5|-
CASSISWARDQPQHF
TGTGCCAGCAGCATCTCATGGGCCCGAGATCAGCCCCAGCATTTT
>-|TRBV10-1|TRBJ2-7|-
CASSWPGSYEQYF
TGCGCCAGCAGTTGGCCGGGGTCCTACGAGCAGTACTTC
>few|TRBV9|TRBJ1-2|TRBD1
CASKTGASGYTF
TGTGCCAGCAAGACAGGGGCCTCCGGCTACACCTTC
>-|TRBV7-9|TRBJ2-2|-
CASSLVMGATGTGELFF
TGTGCCAGCAGCTTAGTGATGGGGGCCACGGGGACCGGGGAGCTGTTTTTT
>-|TRBV2|TRBJ2-7|-
CASSPDSGEQYF
TGTGCCAGCAGCCCCGATTCGGGCGAGCAGTACTTC